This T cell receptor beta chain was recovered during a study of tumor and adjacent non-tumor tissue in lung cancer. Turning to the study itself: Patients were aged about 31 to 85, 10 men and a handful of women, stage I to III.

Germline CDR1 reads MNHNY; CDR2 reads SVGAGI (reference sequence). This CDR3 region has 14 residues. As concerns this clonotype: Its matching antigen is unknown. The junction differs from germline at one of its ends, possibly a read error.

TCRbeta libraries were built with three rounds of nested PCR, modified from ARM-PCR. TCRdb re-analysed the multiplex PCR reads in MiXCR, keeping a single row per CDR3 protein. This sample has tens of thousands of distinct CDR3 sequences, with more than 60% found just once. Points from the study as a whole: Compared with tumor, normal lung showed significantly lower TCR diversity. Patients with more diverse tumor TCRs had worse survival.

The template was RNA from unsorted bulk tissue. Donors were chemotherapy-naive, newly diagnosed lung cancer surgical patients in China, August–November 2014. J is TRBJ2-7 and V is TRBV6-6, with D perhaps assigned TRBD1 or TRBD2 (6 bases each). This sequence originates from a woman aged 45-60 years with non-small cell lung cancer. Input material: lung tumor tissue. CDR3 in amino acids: CPSSGGLGTKEQYF. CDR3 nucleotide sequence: TGTCCCAGTAGTGGGGGGCTCGGGACGAAAGAGCAGTACTTC.